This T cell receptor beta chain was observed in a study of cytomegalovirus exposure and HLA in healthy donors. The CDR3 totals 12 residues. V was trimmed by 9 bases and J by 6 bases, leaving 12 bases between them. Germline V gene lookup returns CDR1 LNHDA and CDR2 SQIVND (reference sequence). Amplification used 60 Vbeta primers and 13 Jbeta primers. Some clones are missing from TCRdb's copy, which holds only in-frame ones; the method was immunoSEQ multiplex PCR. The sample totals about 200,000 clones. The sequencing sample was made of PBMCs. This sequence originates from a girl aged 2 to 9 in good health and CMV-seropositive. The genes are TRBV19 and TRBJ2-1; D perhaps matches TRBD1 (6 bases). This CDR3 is CASKTGSNEQFF. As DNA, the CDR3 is TGTGCCAGCAAAACAGGGTCCAATGAGCAGTTCTTC. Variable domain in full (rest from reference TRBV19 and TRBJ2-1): DGGITQSPKYLFRKEGQNVTLSCEQNLNHDAMYWYRQDPGQGLRLIYYSQIVNDFQKGDIAEGYSVSREKKESFPLTVTSAQKNPTAFYLCASKTGSNEQFFGPGTRLTVL.